Each of the 3 T cell receptor beta chains below was sequenced from the same sample in a study of CD8 T cells in ankylosing spondylitis. Study findings and constraints: Within ankylosing spondylitis blood, a TCR beta motif made up of seven or eight highly homologous variants appeared to be characteristic.

Their cognate antigens are unknown. TCRdb re-derived calls from the 5' RACE reads in MiXCR, one entry per CDR3 protein. The sample records about 540,000 distinct CDR3 sequences, approximately 12% being singletons. Sequenced sample: blood, either unsorted or a sorted T cell fraction (not recorded which). These receptors were obtained from a male donor with ankylosing spondylitis.

This clonotype was found a few times. The rearrangement uses TRBV11-2 and TRBJ2-6; weak D call: TRBD2 (6 bases). Germline CDR1 and CDR2: SGHAT and FQNNGV. Trimming took 2 bases from V and 1 from J, leaving 15 bases between them. The CDR3 spans 18 residues. In nucleotides, the CDR3 is TGTGCCAGCAGCTTAAAGCCGGGACTCCCGTCTGGGGCCAACGTCCTGACTTTC. It translates to CASSLKPGLPSGANVLTF.

This chain joins TRBV21-1 and TRBJ2-3; the DNA was not used to check the table's D call, TRBD2. TRBV21-1 is deemed a pseudogene. The CDR3 loop spans 18 amino acids. The chain's CDR3 is CASSKDWLAGSITDTQYF. In nucleotides, the CDR3 is TGTGCCAGCAGCAAAGACTGGTTAGCGGGATCTATTACAGATACGCAGTATTTT.

A few counts support this clonotype. The chain carries TRBV20-1 and TRBJ2-1, with TRBD2 as a possible D gene (6 bases). V dropped 0 bases and J dropped 0 bases, with 9 bases sitting between them. CDR1 is DFQATT, CDR2 SNEGSKA, per germline (reference sequence). CDR3 length: 15 amino acids. As DNA, the CDR3 is TGCAGTGCTAGAGATCCGCGGGGCTCCTACAATGAGCAGTTCTTC. This sequence encodes CSARDPRGSYNEQFF.